This TCR beta chain was found in a study of cytomegalovirus exposure and HLA in healthy donors. General study results and limits: Data from an earlier analysis indicated that most TCR beta V segments were productive either about 90% or about 30% of the time. A cluster of highly shared sequence variants was likely a sequencing artifact. Among TCR sequences, most were rare, though some public TCRs appeared in many donors.

Only a few counts were recorded for this clone. Its antigen is unidentified. The CDR3 covers 17 residues. Germline V gene sequence: CDR1 LGHNA, CDR2 YSLEER. V lost 2 bases, J lost 9 bases, and 23 bases lay in between. Vbeta (60) and Jbeta (13) primers were used in the PCR. The protocol was immunoSEQ multiplex PCR, while the TCRdb copy is restricted to in-frame clones and leaves out a portion. The data hold roughly 140,000 clones, with roughly three quarters observed a single time. The chain uses TRBV4-3 and TRBJ2-1; a possible D gene is TRBD2 (5 bases). The receptor was derived from a human donor in good health. The sequenced sample consisted of PBMCs. The CDR3 coding sequence is TGCGCCAGCAGCCAAAGTGTCGTGGGAGTAAAATCAGGTGAGCAGTTCTTC. This encodes CASSQSVVGVKSGEQFF.